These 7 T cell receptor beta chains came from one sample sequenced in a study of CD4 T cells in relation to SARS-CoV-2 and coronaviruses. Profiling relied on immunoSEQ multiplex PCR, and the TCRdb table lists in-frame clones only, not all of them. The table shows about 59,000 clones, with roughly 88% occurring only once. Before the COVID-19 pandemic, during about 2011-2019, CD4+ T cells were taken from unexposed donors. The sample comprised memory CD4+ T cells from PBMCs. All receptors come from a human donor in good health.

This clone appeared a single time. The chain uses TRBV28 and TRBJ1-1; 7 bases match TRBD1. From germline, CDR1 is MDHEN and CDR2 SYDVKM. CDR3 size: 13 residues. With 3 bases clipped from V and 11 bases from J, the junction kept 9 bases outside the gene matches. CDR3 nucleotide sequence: TGTGCCAGCAGTTTGGGAAGACAGGGAAGGGCTTTCTTT. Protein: CASSLGRQGRAFF.

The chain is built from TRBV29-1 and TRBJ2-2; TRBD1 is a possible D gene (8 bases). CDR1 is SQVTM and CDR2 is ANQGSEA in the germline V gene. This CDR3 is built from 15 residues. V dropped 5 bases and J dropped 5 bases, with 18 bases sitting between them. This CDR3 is CSVSDREGRTGELFF. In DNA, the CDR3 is TGCAGCGTTTCGGACAGGGAGGGTCGGACCGGGGAGCTGTTTTTT.

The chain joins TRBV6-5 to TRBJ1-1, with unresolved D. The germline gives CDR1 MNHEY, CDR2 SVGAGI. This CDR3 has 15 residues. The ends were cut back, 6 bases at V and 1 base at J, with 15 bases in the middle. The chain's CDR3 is CASRYRQLANTEAFF. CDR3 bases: TGTGCCAGCAGATACCGACAACTGGCGAACACTGAAGCTTTCTTT.

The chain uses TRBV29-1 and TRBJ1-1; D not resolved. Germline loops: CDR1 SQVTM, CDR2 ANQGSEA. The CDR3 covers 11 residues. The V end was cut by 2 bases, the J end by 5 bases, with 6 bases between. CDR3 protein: CSVEYRTEAFF. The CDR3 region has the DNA TGCAGCGTTGAATATAGGACTGAAGCTTTCTTT.

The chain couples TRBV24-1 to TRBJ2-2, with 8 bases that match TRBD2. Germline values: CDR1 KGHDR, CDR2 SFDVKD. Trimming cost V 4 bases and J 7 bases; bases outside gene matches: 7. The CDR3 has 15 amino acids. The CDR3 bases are TGTGCCACCAGTGACCCCAGCGGGAGAGTCGGGGAGCTGTTTTTT. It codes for CATSDPSGRVGELFF.

CDR3 in amino acids: CASSSRISGANVLTF. CDR3 bases: TGTGCCAGCAGCTCCCGTATCTCTGGGGCCAACGTCCTGACTTTC. The chain links TRBV11-3 to TRBJ2-6; no reliable D call. The germline V gene has CDR1 SGHNT and CDR2 YENEEA. The CDR3 runs 15 residues. The germline V and J ends were trimmed by 4 bases and 0 bases, with 7 bases remaining between them.

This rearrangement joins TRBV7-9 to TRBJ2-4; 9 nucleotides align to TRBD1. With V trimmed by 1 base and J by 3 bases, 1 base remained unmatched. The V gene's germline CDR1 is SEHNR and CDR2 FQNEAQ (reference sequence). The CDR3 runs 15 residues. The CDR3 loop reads CASSLGQGVKNIQYF. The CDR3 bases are TGTGCCAGCAGCTTAGGACAGGGGGTCAAAAACATTCAGTACTTC.